This T cell receptor (beta chain) originates from a study of T cells in Graves' hyperthyroidism and ophthalmopathy (dated by TCRdb to between 2018 and 2021). Regarding the research as a whole: Peripheral blood was collected at initial diagnosis, before any treatment. The paper reports TCR Vbeta CDR3 sequencing of fewer than 150 peripheral blood samples: approximately 41 ophthalmopathy, about 75 hyperthyroidism and 17 progressor patients. TCR V-J signatures able to tell the groups apart were searched for in a discovery cohort of approximately 95 patients, of whom around 43 had Graves' ophthalmopathy and around 56 had stable Graves' hyperthyroidism. For training and testing, the 100 or so patients in the discovery cohort were randomly divided in a 7:3 ratio. Thyroid tissue and blood T-cell repertoires from roughly six Graves' hyperthyroidism patients were also compared in the study. Whether ophthalmopathy could be predicted prospectively was tested in an independent validation cohort made up of approximately 19 hyperthyroidism patients plus 17 patients who later progressed to ophthalmopathy. Following sampling, methimazole starting at 30 mg daily was given to hyperthyroidism patients, and high-dose intravenous methylprednisolone was given to ophthalmopathy patients.

TCR beta CDR3 regions were amplified from RNA transcripts. The TCR CDR3 was subjected to a first round of RT-PCR using the HTBI primer set and the Qiagen OneStep RT-PCR kit. The libraries were constructed in a second round of multiplex PCR and then size-selected and purified. Libraries were sequenced paired-end with 100 bp reads on an Illumina HiSeq2000. In the authors' own workflow: Raw data were processed with SOAPnuke, discarding reads with adapters, uncalled bases, mean Phred below 15, or no exact constant-primer or identifier match. High-quality paired reads were merged using COPE v1.2.5, and each unique nucleotide sequence was defined as a clonotype. Clonotypes were aligned to IMGT TRBV, TRBD and TRBJ reference segments using MiTCR v1.1. Only V-J combinations with frequency above 0.0001, covering about 99% of repertoires, were analysed. A TCS score was defined as the ratio of F50 (clonal expansion) to E x V (chaos), with BLOSUM62-based TCRdist applied between CDR3 peptides within each V-J. Welch's t-statistics and random forest reduced around 520 V-J features to about 12, which were used in a naive Bayes classifier (R e1071). In-frame beta chains were kept once TCRdb had trimmed the public reads at Q25 with fastp and called clones with MiXCR. Entries that share a CDR3 protein sequence are merged under the most common genes and DNA. None of the V and J calls come from the authors' own analysis; TCRdb made them. The sample table holds a few hundred thousand distinct CDR3 sequences, of which roughly 15% were seen once. The top ten hold approximately 20% of the sample.

This clonotype was found a few times. The antigen it binds to is not known. No base-level quality is on record; no much larger clone is a single base apart. In the ophthalmopathy patients, disease was moderately to severely active, with a Clinical Activity Score of 3 or more, a NOSPECS grade of 4 or more, and a duration of less than 3 months. Patients with uncontrolled infections, other autoimmune diseases, pregnancy or lactation were excluded. Diagnoses were established on the basis of clinical symptoms, serum thyroxine and TRAb, thyroid ultrasound, and orbital computed tomography. PBMCs were isolated from 10 ml of fresh peripheral blood by Ficoll-Paque density gradient centrifugation. Total RNA was extracted with Trizol reagent, and quality was checked on an Agilent 2100 Bioanalyzer. Points the paper makes about the study in general: Ophthalmopathy was separated from stable hyperthyroidism by a 13 V-J signature model, with over 85% sensitivity and 81% to 82% specificity obtained in cross-validation and 80%/75% obtained in testing. Most expanded thyroid clonotypes (frequency above 0.001) were also detected in blood, suggesting blood repertoires may reflect thyroid immune responses. During validation, the model predicted progression to ophthalmopathy a median of approximately 7 months ahead of onset, with more than 60% sensitivity and 72.22% specificity. No statistical method was used to fix the sample size in advance, and group allocation was not hidden from the investigators.

This receptor was obtained from a woman aged 55-75 years with Graves' ophthalmopathy. What was sequenced was blood.

The DNA reads TGTGCCAGTAGTATAGATGAGGGTGAGACCCAGTACTTC. Its amino acids are CASSIDEGETQYF. The rearranged segments are TRBV19 and TRBJ2-5, with TRBD2 perhaps the D gene, on 5 matching bases. The CDR3 measures 13 amino acids from cysteine to phenylalanine. Only CDR3 DNA remains: 39 bases, in frame from the first base. The germline V gene (reference sequence) sets CDR1 to LNHDA and CDR2 to SQIVND. Relative to germline, V is 0 bases shorter and J is 5 bases shorter, with 7 bases between their ends. The entire variable domain, with the stretches around the CDR3 drawn from the reference TRBV19 and TRBJ2-5 proteins, is DGGITQSPKYLFRKEGQNVTLSCEQNLNHDAMYWYRQDPGQGLRLIYYSQIVNDFQKGDIAEGYSVSREKKESFPLTVTSAQKNPTAFYLCASSIDEGETQYFGPGTRLLVL.